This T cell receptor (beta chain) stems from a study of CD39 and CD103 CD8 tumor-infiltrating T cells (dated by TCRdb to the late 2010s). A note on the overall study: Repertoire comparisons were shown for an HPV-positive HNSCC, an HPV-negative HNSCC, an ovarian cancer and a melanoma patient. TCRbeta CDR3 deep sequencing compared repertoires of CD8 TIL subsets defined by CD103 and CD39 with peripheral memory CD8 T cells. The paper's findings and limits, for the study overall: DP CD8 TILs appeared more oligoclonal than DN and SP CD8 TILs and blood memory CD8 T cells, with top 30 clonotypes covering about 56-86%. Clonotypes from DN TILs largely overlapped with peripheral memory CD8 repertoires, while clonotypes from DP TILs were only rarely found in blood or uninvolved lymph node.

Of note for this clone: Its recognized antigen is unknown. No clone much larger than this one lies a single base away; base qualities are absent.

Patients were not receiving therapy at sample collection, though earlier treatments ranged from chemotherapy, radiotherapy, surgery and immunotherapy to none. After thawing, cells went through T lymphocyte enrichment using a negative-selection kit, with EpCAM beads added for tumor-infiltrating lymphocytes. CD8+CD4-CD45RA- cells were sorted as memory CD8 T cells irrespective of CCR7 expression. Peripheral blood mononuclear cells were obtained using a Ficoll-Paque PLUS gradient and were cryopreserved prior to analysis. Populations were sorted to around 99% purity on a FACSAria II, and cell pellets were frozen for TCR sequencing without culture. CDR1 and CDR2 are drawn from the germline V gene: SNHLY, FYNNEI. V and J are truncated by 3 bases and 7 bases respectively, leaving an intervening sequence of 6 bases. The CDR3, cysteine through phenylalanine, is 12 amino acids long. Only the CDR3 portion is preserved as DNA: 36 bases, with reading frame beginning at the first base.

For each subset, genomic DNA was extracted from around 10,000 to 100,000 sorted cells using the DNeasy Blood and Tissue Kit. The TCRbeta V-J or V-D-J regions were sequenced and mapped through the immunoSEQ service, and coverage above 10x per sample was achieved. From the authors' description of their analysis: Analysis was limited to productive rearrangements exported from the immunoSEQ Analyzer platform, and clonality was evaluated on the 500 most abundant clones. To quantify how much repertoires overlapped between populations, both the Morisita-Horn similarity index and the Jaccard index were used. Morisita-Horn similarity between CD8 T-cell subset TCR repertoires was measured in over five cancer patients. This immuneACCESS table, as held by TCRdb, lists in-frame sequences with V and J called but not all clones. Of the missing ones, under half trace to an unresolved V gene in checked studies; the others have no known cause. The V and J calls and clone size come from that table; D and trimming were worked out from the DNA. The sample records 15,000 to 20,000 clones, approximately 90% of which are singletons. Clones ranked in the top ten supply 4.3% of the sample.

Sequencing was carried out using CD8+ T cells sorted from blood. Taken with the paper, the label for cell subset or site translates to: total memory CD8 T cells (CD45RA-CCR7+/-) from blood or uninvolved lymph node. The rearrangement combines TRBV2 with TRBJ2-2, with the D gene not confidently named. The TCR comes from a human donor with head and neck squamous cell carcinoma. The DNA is TGTGCCAGCAGTGACAAGGTCGGGGAGCTGTTTTTT. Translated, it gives CASSDKVGELFF.